The source of this T cell receptor (beta chain) is a study of blood T cell repertoires in COVID-19. Study in general: Acute and convalescent COVID-19 samples came from the United States, Italy and Spain. Sources were T cells, B-cell-depleted T cells, or PBMCs; the material itself was cDNA or gDNA.

V was cut by 0 bases and J by 0 bases, with 15 bases left in between. The CDR3 runs to 18 residues. Germline assignment: CDR1 MGHRA and CDR2 YSYEKL. As handled by the study authors: For nucleated cells, counts were estimated from reference gene primer amplification. TCRdb keeps only in-frame clones here, not all; method: immunoSEQ multiplex PCR. V and J calls and clone size come straight from that table; D and trimming were deduced from the DNA. This sample yields around 140,000 clones, of which about 91% are seen a single time; roughly 1.4% belongs to the top ten. The source material was peripheral blood. The V gene is TRBV4-1, the J gene TRBJ2-1; D possibly corresponds to TRBD1 (6 bases). This TCR was recovered from a woman in her sixties with acute or convalescent COVID-19. The DNA of the CDR3 is TGCGCCAGCAGCCAAGAATCGAGAGGGGGTGCCTCCTACAATGAGCAGTTCTTC. It translates to CASSQESRGGASYNEQFF.